This T cell receptor (beta chain) is from a study of early T cells in non-severe SARS-CoV-2 infection. TCRdb used MiXCR to reprocess the 5' RACE reads, holding one entry per CDR3 protein. The table lists some 82,000 distinct CDR3 sequences, about 12% of them singletons. With 3 bases removed from V and 4 bases from J, the gap between germline ends came to 15 bases. The CDR3 covers 15 residues. This TCR came from an adult who was a healthcare worker with PCR-confirmed SARS-CoV-2 infection or an uninfected control (not recorded which). Sequencing used whole blood. The chain uses TRBV12-3 or TRBV12-4 and TRBJ1-1; D call uncertain. CDR3 sequence reads: CASSFGKIGVTEAFF. The CDR3 coding sequence is TGTGCCAGCAGTTTTGGTAAGATCGGGGTCACTGAAGCTTTCTTT.